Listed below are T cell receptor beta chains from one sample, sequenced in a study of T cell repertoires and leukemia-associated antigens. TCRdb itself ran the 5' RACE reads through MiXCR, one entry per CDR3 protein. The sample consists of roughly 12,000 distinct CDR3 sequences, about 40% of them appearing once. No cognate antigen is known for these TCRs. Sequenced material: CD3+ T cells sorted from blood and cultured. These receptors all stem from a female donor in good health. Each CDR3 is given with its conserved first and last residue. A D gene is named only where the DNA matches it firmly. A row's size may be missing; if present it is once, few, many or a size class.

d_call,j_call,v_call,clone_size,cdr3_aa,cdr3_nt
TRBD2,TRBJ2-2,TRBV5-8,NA,CASSSRLAGDLNTGELFF,TGTGCCAGCAGCTCCAGACTAGCGGGAGATCTCAACACCGGGGAGCTGTTTTTT
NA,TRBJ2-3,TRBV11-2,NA,CASSLCGGTGTQYF,TGTGCCAGCAGCTTATGTGGCGGCACAGGTACGCAGTATTTT
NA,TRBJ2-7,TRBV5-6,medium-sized,CASSSTSGSKEQYF,TGTGCCAGCAGCTCGACATCAGGTTCGAAGGAGCAGTACTTC
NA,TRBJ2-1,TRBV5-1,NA,CASSLGNEQFF,TGCGCCAGCAGCTTGGGTAATGAGCAGTTCTTC
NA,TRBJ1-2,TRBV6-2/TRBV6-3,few,CASSQPLDSRYTF,TGTGCCAGCAGCCAACCGCTTGACAGCCGGTACACCTTC
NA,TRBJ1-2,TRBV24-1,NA,CATSGEAYGYTF,TGTGCCACCAGCGGAGAAGCCTATGGCTACACCTTC
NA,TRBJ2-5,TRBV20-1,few,CSALRFGQETQYF,TGCAGTGCTCTCCGATTCGGCCAAGAGACCCAGTACTTC
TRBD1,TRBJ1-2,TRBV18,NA,CASSPGGTENYGYTF,TGTGCCAGCTCACCAGGTGGGACAGAAAACTATGGCTACACCTTC
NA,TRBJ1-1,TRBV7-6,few,CASSRHRNTEAFF,TGTGCCAGCAGCCGACACAGGAACACTGAAGCTTTCTTT
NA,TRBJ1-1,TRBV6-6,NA,CASSYSSTGNTEAFF,TGTGCCAGCAGTTACTCGTCGACAGGGAACACTGAAGCTTTCTTT
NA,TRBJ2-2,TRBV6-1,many,CASRESGTGELFF,TGTGCCAGCAGGGAAAGCGGCACCGGGGAGCTGTTTTTT
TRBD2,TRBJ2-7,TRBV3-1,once,CASSQGLAGGQRYEQYF,TGTGCCAGCAGCCAAGGACTAGCGGGAGGGCAACGCTACGAGCAGTACTTC
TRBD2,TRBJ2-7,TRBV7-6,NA,CASSVTSGRAPYEQYF,TGTGCCAGCAGCGTAACTAGCGGGAGGGCCCCCTACGAGCAGTACTTC
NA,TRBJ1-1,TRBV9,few,CASSVEGRDTEAFF,TGTGCCAGCAGCGTCGAGGGAAGGGACACTGAAGCTTTCTTT
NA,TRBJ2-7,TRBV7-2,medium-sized,CASSLDSSNQYF,TGTGCCAGCAGCTTAGATAGTTCTAACCAGTACTTC
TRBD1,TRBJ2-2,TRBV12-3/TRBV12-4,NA,CACSFRRLGQGRTGELFF,TGTGCCTGCAGTTTTAGGCGTTTGGGACAGGGCAGGACCGGGGAGCTGTTTTTT
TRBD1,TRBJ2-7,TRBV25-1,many,CASSEGVGQGRPEQYF,TGTGCCAGCAGTGAGGGCGTGGGACAGGGTAGGCCCGAGCAGTACTTC
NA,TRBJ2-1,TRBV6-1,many,CASSPLRGEGYVHNEQFF,TGTGCCAGCAGTCCCCTGAGGGGGGAGGGTTATGTGCACAATGAGCAGTTCTTC
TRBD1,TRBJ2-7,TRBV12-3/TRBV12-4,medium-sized,CASSLGQGVEQYF,TGTGCCAGCAGTTTAGGACAGGGCGTCGAGCAGTACTTC
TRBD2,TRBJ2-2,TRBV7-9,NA,CASSAGTSELFF,TGTGCCAGCAGCGCCGGGACTAGTGAGCTGTTTTTT
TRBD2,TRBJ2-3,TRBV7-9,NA,CASNRRLAGTDTQYF,TGTGCCAGCAACAGGAGACTAGCGGGCACAGATACGCAGTATTTT
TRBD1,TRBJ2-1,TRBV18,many,CASSPNPRQGSMLNEQFF,TGTGCCAGCTCACCAAACCCCCGACAGGGTAGTATGTTGAATGAGCAGTTCTTC
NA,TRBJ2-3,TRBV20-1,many,CSASPLTLSTDTQYF,TGCAGTGCTAGCCCCCTTACACTCAGCACAGATACGCAGTATTTT
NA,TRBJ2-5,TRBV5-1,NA,CASRRGYGETQYF,TGCGCCAGCAGACGGGGGTATGGTGAGACCCAGTACTTC
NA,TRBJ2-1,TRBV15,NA,CPTSRDYSSSHNERFF,TGTCCGACCAGCAGAGATTATAGCTCCTCTCACAATGAGCGGTTCTTC
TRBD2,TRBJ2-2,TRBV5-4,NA,CASSLGLAGNTGELFF,TGTGCCAGCAGCCTGGGACTAGCGGGGAACACCGGGGAGCTGTTTTTT
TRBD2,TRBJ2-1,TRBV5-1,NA,CASMRESEQFF,TGCGCCAGCATGCGGGAGTCTGAGCAGTTCTTC
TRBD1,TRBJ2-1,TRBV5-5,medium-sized,CASSLLTGGSYNEQFF,TGTGCCAGCAGCTTGTTGACAGGGGGCTCCTACAATGAGCAGTTCTTC
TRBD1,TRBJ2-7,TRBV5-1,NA,CASSQPGQGYEQYF,TGCGCCAGCAGCCAACCGGGACAGGGCTACGAGCAGTACTTC
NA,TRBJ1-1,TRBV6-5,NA,CASSYSGVFVF,TGTGCCAGCAGTTACTCGGGGGTCTTCGTTTTT
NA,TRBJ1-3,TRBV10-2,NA,CASSEKRGTYSSGNTIYF,TGCGCCAGCAGTGAGAAACGGGGGACCTACTCCTCTGGAAACACCATATATTTT
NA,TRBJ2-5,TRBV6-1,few,CASSELAEGGGRETQYF,TGTGCCAGCAGTGAACTAGCGGAGGGGGGGGGACGGGAGACCCAGTACTTC
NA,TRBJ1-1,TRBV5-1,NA,CASSLLEANLNTEAFF,TGCGCCAGCAGCCTCCTGGAGGCGAACCTGAACACTGAAGCTTTCTTT
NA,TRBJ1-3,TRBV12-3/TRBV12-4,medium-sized,CASSPGAGAGNTIYF,TGTGCCAGCAGTCCCGGCGCAGGGGCTGGAAACACCATATATTTT
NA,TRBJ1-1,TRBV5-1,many,CASTDSLNTEAFF,TGCGCCAGCACGGACAGCCTGAACACTGAAGCTTTCTTT
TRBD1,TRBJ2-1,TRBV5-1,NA,CASSSRTGIRLNEQFF,TGCGCCAGCAGCTCTCGGACAGGTATACGGCTCAATGAGCAGTTCTTC
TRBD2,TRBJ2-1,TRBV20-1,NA,CSARVRGSSYNEQFF,TGCAGTGCTAGAGTACGCGGGAGCTCCTACAATGAGCAGTTCTTC
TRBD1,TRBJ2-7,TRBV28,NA,CASSPTGGHEQYF,TGTGCCAGCAGCCCTACAGGGGGTCACGAGCAGTACTTC
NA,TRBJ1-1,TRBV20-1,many,CSARPYSPTEAFF,TGCAGTGCTAGGCCTTATTCCCCTACTGAAGCTTTCTTT
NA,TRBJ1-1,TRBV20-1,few,CSARLLENTEAFF,TGCAGTGCCCGACTGCTGGAGAACACTGAAGCTTTCTTT
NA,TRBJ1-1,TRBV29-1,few,CSAGVGREWAFF,TGCAGCGCCGGGGTGGGGCGGGAGTGGGCTTTCTTT
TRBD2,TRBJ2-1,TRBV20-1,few,CSASSGEAGGNEQFF,TGCAGTGCTAGCTCTGGGGAAGCGGGAGGGAATGAGCAGTTCTTC
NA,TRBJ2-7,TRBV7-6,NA,CASSPPGRAYEQYF,TGTGCCAGCAGCCCTCCAGGCCGGGCCTACGAGCAGTACTTC
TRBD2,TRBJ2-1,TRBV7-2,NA,CTSSLIPSGRSYNEQSF,TGTACCAGCAGCTTAATTCCTAGCGGGAGGTCCTACAATGAGCAGTCCTTC
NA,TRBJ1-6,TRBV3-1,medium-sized,CASSQTDNSPLHF,TGTGCCAGCAGCCAGACGGATAATTCACCCCTCCACTTT
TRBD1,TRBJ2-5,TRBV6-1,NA,CASSGGGSHNEQYF,TGTGCCAGCAGTGGAGGGGGCTCCCACAATGAGCAGTACTTC
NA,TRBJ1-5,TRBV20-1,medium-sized,CSASQNSNQPQHF,TGCAGTGCTAGCCAGAATAGCAATCAGCCCCAGCATTTT
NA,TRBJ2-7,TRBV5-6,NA,CASSLPSRMGSPYEQYF,TGTGCCAGCAGCCTGCCATCGAGGATGGGGTCCCCTTACGAGCAGTACTTC
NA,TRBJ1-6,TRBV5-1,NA,CASSSDGWKNSPLHF,TGCGCCAGCAGCTCGGACGGGTGGAAAAATTCACCCCTCCACTTT
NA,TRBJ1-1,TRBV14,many,CASSQVFGGLGTEAFF,TGTGCCAGCAGCCAAGTTTTTGGGGGCTTAGGCACTGAAGCTTTCTTT
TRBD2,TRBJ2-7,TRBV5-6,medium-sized,CASSSGLESYEQYF,TGTGCCAGCAGCTCGGGACTAGAGAGCTACGAGCAGTACTTC
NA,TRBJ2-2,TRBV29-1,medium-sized,CSVARHSGELFF,TGCAGCGTAGCCCGCCACAGCGGGGAGCTGTTTTTT
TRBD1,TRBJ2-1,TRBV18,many,CASSPGQQYAKQFF,TGTGCCAGCTCACCGGGACAGCAGTATGCTAAGCAGTTCTTC
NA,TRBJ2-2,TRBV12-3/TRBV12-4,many,CASSTDGGELFF,TGTGCCAGCAGTACCGATGGCGGGGAGCTGTTTTTT
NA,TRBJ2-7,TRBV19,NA,CASSGAARYYEQYF,TGTGCCAGTAGTGGGGCGGCGAGGTACTACGAGCAGTACTTC
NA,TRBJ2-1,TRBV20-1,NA,CSAPLCSYNEQFF,TGCAGTGCCCCGCTGTGCTCCTACAATGAGCAGTTCTTC
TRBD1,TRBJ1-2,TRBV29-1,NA,CSAPGQGNYGYTF,TGCAGCGCCCCGGGACAGGGAAACTATGGCTACACCTTC
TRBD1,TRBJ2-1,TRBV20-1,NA,CSARTGQGGNEQFF,TGCAGTGCTAGAACGGGACAGGGCGGCAATGAGCAGTTCTTC
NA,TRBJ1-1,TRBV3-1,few,CASSQIDGTEAFF,TGTGCCAGCAGCCAAATCGATGGCACTGAAGCTTTCTTT
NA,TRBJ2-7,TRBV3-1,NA,CASSQGKGEKCF,TGTGCCAGCAGCCAAGGGAAGGGAGAGAAATGCTTC